The present TCR beta chain was sequenced within a study of shared clonotypes between healthy human individuals. The data were produced by immunoSEQ multiplex PCR, yet TCRdb's version contains in-frame clones alone and is incomplete. In the table there are about 2,500,000 clones, more than 90% of which are singletons. Germline trimming cut 6 bases from V and 3 bases from J; bases unmatched to any gene: 6. Germline V gene sequence: CDR1 SQVTM, CDR2 ANQGSEA. This CDR3 is 15 amino acids long. Recent vaccinations or acute infections were absent in the healthy HIV-negative adult donors. The donors were all Caucasian adults (living in Nashville, Tennessee). Naive CD45RA+ and memory CD45RA-negative subsets were split from CD4+ cells. Study conclusions and caveats: Naive CD4 clonotype sharing across a handful of donors was 4% to 5%.

A remark on this clone: Its antigen is unidentified. The same CDR3 can be traced to other DNA sequences in this sample.

The material sequenced was naive CD4+ T cells sorted from blood. Noted subset: CD45RA+ positively selected. The clonotype was recovered from a man between 18 and 35 years old in good health. The chain is built from TRBV29-1 and TRBJ1-4; 11 bases are shared with TRBD1. CDR3 bases: TGCAGCGTCGGGACAGGGGGAAAAGCTAATGAAAAACTGTTTTTT. It is translated as CSVGTGGKANEKLFF. The full variable domain, completed using reference TRBV29-1 and TRBJ1-4, is SAVISQKPSRDICQRGTSLTIQCQVDSQVTMMFWYRQQPGQSLTLIATANQGSEATYESGFVIDKFPISRPNLTFSTLTVSNMSPEDSSIYLCSVGTGGKANEKLFFGSGTQLSVL.